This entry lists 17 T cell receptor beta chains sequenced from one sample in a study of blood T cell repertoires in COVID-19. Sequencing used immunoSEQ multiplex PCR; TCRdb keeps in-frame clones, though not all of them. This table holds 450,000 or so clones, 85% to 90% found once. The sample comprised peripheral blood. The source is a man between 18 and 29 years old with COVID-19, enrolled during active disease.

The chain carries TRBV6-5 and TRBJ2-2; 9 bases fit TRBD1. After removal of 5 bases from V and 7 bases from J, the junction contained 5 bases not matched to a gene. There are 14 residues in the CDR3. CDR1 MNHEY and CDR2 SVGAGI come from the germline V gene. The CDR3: CASSIDRGSGELFF. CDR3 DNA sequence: TGTGCCAGCAGTATTGACAGGGGGAGCGGGGAGCTGTTTTTT.

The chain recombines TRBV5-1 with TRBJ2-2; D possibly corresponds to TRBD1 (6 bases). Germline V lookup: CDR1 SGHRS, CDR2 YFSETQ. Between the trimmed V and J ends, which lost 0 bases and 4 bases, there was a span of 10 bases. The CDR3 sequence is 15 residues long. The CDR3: CASSLEQGVTGELFF. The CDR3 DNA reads TGCGCCAGCAGCTTGGAACAGGGCGTCACCGGGGAGCTGTTTTTT.

In nucleotides, the CDR3 is TGTGCCAGCAGCTTAGGGGAGGGCCCCTATCCTGAGCAGTTCTTC. Translating it yields CASSLGEGPYPEQFF. V is TRBV7-2 and J is TRBJ2-1; 7 positions match TRBD2. The CDR3 runs to 15 residues. With V trimmed by 1 base and J by 9 bases, 9 bases remained unmatched. CDR1 and CDR2 from the germline V gene are SGHTA and FQGNSA.

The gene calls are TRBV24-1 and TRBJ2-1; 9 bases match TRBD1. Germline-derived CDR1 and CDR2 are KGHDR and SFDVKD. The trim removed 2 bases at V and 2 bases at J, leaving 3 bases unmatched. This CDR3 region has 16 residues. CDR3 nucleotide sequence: TGTGCCACCAGTGATTCGGGACAGGGTACCTACAATGAGCAGTTCTTC. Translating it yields CATSDSGQGTYNEQFF.

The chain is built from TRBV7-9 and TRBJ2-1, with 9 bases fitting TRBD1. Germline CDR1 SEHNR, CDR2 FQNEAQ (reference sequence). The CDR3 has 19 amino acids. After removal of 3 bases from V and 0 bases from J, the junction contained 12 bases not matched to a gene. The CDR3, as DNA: TGTGCCAGCAGCTTTCCCGGGACAGGGTCACTAAGCTCCTACAATGAGCAGTTCTTC. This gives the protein CASSFPGTGSLSSYNEQFF.

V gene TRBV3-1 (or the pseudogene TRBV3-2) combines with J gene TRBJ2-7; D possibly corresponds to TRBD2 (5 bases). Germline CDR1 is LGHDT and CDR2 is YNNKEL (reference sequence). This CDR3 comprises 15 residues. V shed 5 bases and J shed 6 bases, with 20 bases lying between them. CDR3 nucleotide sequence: TGTGCCAGCAGCGGGAGTCAGCTCAGGCCATCCGAGCAGTACTTC. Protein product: CASSGSQLRPSEQYF.

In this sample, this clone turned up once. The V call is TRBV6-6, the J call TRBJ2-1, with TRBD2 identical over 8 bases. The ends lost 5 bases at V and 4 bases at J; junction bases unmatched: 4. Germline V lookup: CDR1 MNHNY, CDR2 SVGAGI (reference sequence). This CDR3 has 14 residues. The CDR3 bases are TGTGCCAGCAGTCGTTCGGGAGGGTACAATGAGCAGTTCTTC. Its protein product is CASSRSGGYNEQFF.

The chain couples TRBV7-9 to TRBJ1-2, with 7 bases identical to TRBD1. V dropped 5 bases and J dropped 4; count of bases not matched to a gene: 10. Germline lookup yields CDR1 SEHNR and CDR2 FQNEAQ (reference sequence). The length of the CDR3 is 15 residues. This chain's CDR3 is CASSHTGESGYGYTF. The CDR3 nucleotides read TGTGCCAGCAGCCACACAGGGGAGAGTGGCTATGGCTACACCTTC.

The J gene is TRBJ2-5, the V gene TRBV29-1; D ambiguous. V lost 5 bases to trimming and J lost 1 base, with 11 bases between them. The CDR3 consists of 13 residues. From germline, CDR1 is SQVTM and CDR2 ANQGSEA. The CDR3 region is CSVRLILQETQYF. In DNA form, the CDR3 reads TGCAGCGTTAGACTGATACTCCAAGAGACCCAGTACTTC.

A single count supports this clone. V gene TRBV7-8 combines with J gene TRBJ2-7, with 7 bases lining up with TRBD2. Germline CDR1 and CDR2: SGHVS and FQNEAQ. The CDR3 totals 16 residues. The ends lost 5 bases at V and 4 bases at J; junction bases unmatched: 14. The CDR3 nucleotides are TGTGCCAGCAGCGCGCGCACCGCCTGGGGGGGGTACGAGCAGTACTTC. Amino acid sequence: CASSARTAWGGYEQYF.

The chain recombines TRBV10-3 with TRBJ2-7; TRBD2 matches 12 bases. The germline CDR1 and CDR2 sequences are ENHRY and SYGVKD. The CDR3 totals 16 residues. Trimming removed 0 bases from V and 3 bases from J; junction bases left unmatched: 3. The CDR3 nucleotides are TGTGCCATCAGTGAGTCGCTAGCGGGGGGGTACTACGAGCAGTACTTC. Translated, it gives CAISESLAGGYYEQYF.

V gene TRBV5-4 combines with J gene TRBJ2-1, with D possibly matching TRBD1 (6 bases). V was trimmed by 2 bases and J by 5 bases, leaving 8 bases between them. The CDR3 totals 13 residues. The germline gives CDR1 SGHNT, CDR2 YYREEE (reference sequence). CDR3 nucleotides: TGTGCCAGCAGCTTCCCAGGGGACAATGAGCAGTTCTTC. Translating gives CASSFPGDNEQFF. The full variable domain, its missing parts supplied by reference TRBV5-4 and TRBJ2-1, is ETGVTQSPTHLIKTRGQQVTLRCSSQSGHNTVSWYQQALGQGPQFIFQYYREEENGRGNFPPRFSGLQFPNYSSELNVNALELDDSALYLCASSFPGDNEQFFGPGTRLTVL.

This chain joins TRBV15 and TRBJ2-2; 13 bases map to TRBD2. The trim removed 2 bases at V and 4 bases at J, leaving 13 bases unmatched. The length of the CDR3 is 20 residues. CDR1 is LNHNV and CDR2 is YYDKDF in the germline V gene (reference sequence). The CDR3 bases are TGTGCCACCAGCAGACCTGCGGGACTAGCGGGGCGAAGACTCACCGGGGAGCTGTTTTTT. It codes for CATSRPAGLAGRRLTGELFF.

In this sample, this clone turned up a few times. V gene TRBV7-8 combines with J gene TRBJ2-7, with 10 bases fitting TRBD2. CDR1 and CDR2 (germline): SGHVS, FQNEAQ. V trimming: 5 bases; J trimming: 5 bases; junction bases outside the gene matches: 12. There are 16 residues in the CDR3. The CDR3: CASSELAGSRTNEQYF. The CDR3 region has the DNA TGTGCCAGCAGCGAACTAGCGGGAAGTCGAACTAACGAGCAGTACTTC.

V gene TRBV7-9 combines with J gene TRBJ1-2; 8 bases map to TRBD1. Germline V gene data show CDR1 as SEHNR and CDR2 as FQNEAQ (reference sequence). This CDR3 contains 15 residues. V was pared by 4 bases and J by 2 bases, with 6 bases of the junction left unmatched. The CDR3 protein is CASSSGQGRNYGYTF. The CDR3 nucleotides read TGTGCCAGCAGCTCTGGACAGGGCCGAAACTATGGCTACACCTTC.

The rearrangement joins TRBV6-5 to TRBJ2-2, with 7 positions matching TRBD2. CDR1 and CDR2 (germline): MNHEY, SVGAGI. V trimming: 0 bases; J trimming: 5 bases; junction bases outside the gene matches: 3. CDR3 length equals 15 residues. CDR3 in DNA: TGTGCCAGCAGTTACTCGGGGGGGAGGACCGGGGAGCTGTTTTTT. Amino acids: CASSYSGGRTGELFF.

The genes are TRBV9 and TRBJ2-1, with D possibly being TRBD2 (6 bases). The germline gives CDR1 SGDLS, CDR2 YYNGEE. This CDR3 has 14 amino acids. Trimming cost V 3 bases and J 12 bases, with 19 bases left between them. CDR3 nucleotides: TGTGCCAGCAGCGGACCCTCGGGGGACGCTGTGCAGTTCTTC. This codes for CASSGPSGDAVQFF.